This T cell receptor beta chain comes out of a study of T cell responses to AZD1222 COVID-19 vaccine. This table comes from immunoSEQ multiplex PCR, and its TCRdb copy is limited to in-frame clones, with some not included. Among just over 80,000 clones listed, approximately 90% were seen once. The V gene's germline CDR1 is SQVTM and CDR2 ANQGSEA. This CDR3 has 12 residues. V lost 6 bases and J 7 bases, leaving 15 bases between the germline ends. Whole-study results and caveats: The study identified only a handful of AZD1222 recipients as seropositive at baseline.

For this clone: Its cognate antigen is unknown.

The sample consisted of peripheral blood, taken on day 0 of AZD1222 vaccination. This receptor was obtained from an adult in good health. V and J are TRBV29-1 and TRBJ1-1; D might be TRBD1 (6 bases). As DNA, the CDR3 is TGCAGCGTCGTCCGGGACAAAAGTGAAGCTTTCTTT. As protein: CSVVRDKSEAFF.